This TCR beta chain was sequenced during a study of shared clonotypes between healthy human individuals. Whole-study results and caveats: Generation probabilities of non-shared clonotypes were lower (relative to those shared by all four donors). Sorted-subset samples were not fully sequenced, rarefaction indicated.

CD45RO-negative cells were positively selected for CCR7, leaving out terminally differentiated effector memory CD45RA+ cells. All of the donors resided in Nashville, Tennessee, and each was a Caucasian adult. V trimming: 5 bases; J trimming: 3 bases; junction bases outside the gene matches: 10. The CDR3 sequence is 15 residues long. CDR1 and CDR2 (germline): LNHDA, SQIVND (reference sequence). Splitting of each subset's genomic DNA was done evenly across several immunoSEQ plates. Repertoires were generated with immunoSEQ multiplex PCR, while TCRdb's copy carries only in-frame clones and drops some. The sample holds some 2.1 million clones, about 95% seen once. With regard to this clone: Its specificity is not known.

Sequencing was performed on naive CD8+ T cells sorted from blood. The rearrangement links TRBV19 to TRBJ2-7; 7 nucleotides agree with TRBD2. The clonotype originates from a young man in good health. DNA for the CDR3: TGTGCCAGTAGTTTCTCTAGCGGATATTTCTACGAGCAGTACTTC. Translation: CASSFSSGYFYEQYF.